In this sample, the clone carrying this T cell receptor (beta chain) turned up many times. Antigen: not known. V was cut by 1 base and J by 3 bases, with 6 bases left in between. The CDR3 loop spans 13 amino acids. Germline CDR1 is KGHSH and CDR2 is LQKENI. These data are taken from a study of identical twins. TCRdb re-analysed the 5' RACE reads in MiXCR, keeping a single row per CDR3 protein. The sample lists hundreds of thousands of distinct CDR3 sequences, around 8.3% occurring once. Study-wide results and caveats: Within cord blood, abundant beta clonotypes carried fewer insertions, but memory repertoires showed no such trend. Among monozygotic twins, out-of-frame TCR alpha sharing exceeded what models predicted. Rather than following the same donors, the conclusions depended on cross-sectional statistical analysis.

These data were likewise used in another study, on yellow fever vaccine responses in identical twins.

The clonotype originates from a woman in her late teens or twenties in good health. The source material was PBMCs. The chain has TRBV18 and TRBJ2-5; the D gene is possibly TRBD2 (5 bases). CDR3 sequence reads: CASSPLGEETQYF. CDR3 bases: TGTGCCAGCTCACCACTCGGGGAAGAGACCCAGTACTTC.